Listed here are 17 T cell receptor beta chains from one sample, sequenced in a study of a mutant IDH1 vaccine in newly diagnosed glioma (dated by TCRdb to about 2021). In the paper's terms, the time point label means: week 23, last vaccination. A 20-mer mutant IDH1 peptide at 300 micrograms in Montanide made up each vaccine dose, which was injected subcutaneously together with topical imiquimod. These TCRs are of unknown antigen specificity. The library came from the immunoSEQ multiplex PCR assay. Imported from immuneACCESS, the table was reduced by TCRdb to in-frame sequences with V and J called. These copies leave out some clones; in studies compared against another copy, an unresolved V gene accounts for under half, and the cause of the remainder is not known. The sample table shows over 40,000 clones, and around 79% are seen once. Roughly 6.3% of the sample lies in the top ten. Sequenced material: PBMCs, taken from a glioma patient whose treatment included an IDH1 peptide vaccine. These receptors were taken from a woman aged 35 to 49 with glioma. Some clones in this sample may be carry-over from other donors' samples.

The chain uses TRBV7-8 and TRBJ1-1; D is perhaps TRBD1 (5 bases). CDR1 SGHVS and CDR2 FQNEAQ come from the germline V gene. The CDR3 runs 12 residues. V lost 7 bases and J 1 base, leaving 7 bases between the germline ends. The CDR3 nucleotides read TGTGCCAGCACAGGGTGGAACACTGAAGCTTTCTTT. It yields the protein CASTGWNTEAFF.

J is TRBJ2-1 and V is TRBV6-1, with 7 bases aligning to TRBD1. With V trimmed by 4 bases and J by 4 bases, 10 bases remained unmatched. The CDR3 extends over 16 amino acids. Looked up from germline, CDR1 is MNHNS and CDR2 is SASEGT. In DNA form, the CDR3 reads TGTGCCAGCAGTGTGATCTCCGAGACAGGGTACAATGAGCAGTTCTTC. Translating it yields CASSVISETGYNEQFF.

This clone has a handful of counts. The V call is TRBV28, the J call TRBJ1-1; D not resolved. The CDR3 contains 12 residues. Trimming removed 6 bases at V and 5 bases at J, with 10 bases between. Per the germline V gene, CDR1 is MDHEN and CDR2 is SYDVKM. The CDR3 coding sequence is TGTGCCAGCAGACCCAGCTATACTGAAGCTTTCTTT. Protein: CASRPSYTEAFF. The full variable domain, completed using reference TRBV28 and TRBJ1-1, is DVKVTQSSRYLVKRTGEKVFLECVQDMDHENMFWYRQDPGLGLRLIYFSYDVKMKEKGDIPEGYSVSREKKERFSLILESASTNQTSMYLCASRPSYTEAFFGQGTRLTVV.

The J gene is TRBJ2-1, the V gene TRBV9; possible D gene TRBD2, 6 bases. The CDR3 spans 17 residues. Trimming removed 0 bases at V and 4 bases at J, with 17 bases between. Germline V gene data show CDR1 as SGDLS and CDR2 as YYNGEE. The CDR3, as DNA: TGTGCCAGCAGCGTAGCCCCCCAAGTAGCGGTGTACAATGAGCAGTTCTTC. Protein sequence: CASSVAPQVAVYNEQFF.

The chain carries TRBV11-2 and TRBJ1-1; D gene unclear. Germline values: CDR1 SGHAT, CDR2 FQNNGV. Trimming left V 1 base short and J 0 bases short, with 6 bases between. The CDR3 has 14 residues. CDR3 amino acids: CASSLGVLNTEAFF. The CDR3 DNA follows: TGTGCCAGCAGCTTAGGAGTCCTGAACACTGAAGCTTTCTTT. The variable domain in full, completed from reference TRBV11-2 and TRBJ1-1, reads EAGVAQSPRYKIIEKRQSVAFWCNPISGHATLYWYQQILGQGPKLLIQFQNNGVVDDSQLPKDRFSAERLKGVDSTLKIQPAKLEDSAVYLCASSLGVLNTEAFFGQGTRLTVV.

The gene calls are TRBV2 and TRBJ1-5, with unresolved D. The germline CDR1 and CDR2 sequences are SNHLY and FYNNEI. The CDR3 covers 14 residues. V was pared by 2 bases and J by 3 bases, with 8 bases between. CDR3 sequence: CASSETGFNQPQHF. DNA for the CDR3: TGTGCCAGCAGTGAAACGGGGTTCAATCAGCCCCAGCATTTT.

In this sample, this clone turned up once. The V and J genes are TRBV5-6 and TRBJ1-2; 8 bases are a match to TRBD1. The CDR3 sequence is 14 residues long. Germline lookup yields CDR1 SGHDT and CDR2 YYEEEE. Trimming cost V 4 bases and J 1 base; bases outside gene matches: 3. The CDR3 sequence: CASSPGQGNYGYTF. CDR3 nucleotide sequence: TGTGCCAGCAGCCCAGGACAGGGTAACTATGGCTACACCTTC. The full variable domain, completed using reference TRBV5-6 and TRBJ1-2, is DAGVTQSPTHLIKTRGQQVTLRCSPKSGHDTVSWYQQALGQGPQFIFQYYEEEERQRGNFPDRFSGHQFPNYSSELNVNALLLGDSALYLCASSPGQGNYGYTFGSGTRLTVV.

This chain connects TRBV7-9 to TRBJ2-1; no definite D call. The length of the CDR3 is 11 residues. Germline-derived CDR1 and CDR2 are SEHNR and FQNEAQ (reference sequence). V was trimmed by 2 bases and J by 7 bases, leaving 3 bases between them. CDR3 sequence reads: CASSLSNEQFF. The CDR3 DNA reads TGTGCCAGCAGCTTATCAAATGAGCAGTTCTTC.

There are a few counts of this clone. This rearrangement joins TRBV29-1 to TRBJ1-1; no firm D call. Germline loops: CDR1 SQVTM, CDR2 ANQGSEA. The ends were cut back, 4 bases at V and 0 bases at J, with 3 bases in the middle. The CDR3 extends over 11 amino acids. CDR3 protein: CSVGVNTEAFF. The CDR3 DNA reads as TGCAGCGTTGGAGTGAACACTGAAGCTTTCTTT.

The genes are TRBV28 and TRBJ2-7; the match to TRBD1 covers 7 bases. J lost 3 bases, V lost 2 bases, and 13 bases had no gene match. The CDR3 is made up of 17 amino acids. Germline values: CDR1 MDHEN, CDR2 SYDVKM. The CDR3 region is CASSLRVRQGGDYEQYF. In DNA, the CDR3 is TGTGCCAGCAGTTTAAGGGTGAGACAGGGTGGAGACTACGAGCAGTACTTC.

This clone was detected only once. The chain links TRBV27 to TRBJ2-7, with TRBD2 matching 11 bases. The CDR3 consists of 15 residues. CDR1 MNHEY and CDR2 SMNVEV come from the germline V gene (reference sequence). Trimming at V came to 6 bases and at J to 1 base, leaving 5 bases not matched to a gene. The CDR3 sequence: CASSLGLAGSYEQYF. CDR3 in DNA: TGTGCCAGCAGCCTAGGACTAGCGGGTTCCTACGAGCAGTACTTC.

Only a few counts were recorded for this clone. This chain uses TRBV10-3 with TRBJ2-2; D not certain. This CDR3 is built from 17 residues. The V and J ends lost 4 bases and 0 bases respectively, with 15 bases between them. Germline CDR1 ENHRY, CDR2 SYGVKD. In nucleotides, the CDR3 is TGTGCCATCAGTGGCGCCCCTGAGAACGCGAACACCGGGGAGCTGTTTTTT. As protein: CAISGAPENANTGELFF.

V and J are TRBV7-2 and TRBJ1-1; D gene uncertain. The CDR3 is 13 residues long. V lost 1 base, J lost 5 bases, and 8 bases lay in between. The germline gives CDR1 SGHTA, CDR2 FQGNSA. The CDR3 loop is CASSLDHLTEAFF. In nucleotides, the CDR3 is TGTGCCAGCAGCTTAGATCACTTAACTGAAGCTTTCTTT.

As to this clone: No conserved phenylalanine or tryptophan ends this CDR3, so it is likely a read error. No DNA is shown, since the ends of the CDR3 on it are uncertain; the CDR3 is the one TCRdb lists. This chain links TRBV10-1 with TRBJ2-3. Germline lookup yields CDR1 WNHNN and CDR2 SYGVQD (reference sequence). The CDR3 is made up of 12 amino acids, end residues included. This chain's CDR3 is CASSESTGRTYS.

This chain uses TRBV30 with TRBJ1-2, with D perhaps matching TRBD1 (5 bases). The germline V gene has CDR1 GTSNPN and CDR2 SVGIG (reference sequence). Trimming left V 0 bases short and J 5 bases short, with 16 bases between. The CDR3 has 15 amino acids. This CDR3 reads CAWSVRGRVGYGYTF. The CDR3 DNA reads TGTGCCTGGAGTGTACGAGGCAGGGTGGGATATGGCTACACCTTC.

CDR3 sequence: CASSPRTSGAGELFF. The CDR3 nucleotides are TGTGCCAGCAGCCCCCGGACTAGCGGGGCCGGGGAGCTGTTTTTT. The genes are TRBV9 and TRBJ2-2, with 12 positions matching TRBD2. CDR1 SGDLS and CDR2 YYNGEE come from the germline V gene. The CDR3 sequence is 15 residues long. V lost 4 bases, J lost 6 bases, and 4 bases stayed unmatched.

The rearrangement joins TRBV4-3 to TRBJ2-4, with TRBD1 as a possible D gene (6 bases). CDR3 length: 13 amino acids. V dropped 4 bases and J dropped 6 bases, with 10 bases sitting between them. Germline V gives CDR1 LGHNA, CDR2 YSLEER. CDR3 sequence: CASSPKTGNIQYF. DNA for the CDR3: TGCGCCAGCAGCCCGAAGACAGGAAACATTCAGTACTTC.